This T cell receptor beta chain emerged from a study of kidney transplant recipient with SARS-CoV-2 infection. J was trimmed by 6 bases and V by 6 bases; bases with no gene match: 14. Germline CDR1 SEHNR, CDR2 FQNEAQ (reference sequence). This CDR3 has 16 amino acids. TCRdb redid the calling of the reads with MiXCR, one entry per CDR3 protein. The table shows about 250,000 distinct CDR3 sequences, with roughly 26% occurring only once. This chain uses TRBV7-9 with TRBJ2-1; 7 bases match TRBD2. The clonotype comes from a male patient aged 25-45 years who had COVID-19 and was a kidney transplant recipient. Some of the T cells may derive from the graft donor. The source material was a blood sample, sampled at baseline and on day 111 from a kidney transplant recipient. The CDR3 nucleotides are TGTGCCAGCAGTTTATTTGGGACTAACGGGACCAATGAGCAGTTCTTC. Amino acid sequence: CASSLFGTNGTNEQFF.